The 22 T cell receptor beta chains below were found in one sample sequenced in a study of blood T cell repertoires in COVID-19. The method was immunoSEQ multiplex PCR; TCRdb's version includes in-frame clones alone and lacks a portion of them. The sample consists of roughly 200,000 clones, roughly 84% of them appearing once. Sequences were obtained from PBMCs or T cells enriched from blood (not recorded which). The receptors originated from a woman in her 30s who had been exposed to COVID-19.

The chain combines TRBV29-1 with TRBJ1-2; TRBD1 agrees at 8 bases. Germline trimming cut 7 bases from V and 8 bases from J; bases unmatched to any gene: 12. Germline CDR1 SQVTM, CDR2 ANQGSEA. The CDR3 has 13 residues. The CDR3 DNA is TGCAGCGCCCCCGAAGGACAGGGATTAGGCTACACCTTC. This sequence encodes CSAPEGQGLGYTF. The full variable domain, rest sourced from reference TRBV29-1 and TRBJ1-2, is SAVISQKPSRDICQRGTSLTIQCQVDSQVTMMFWYRQQPGQSLTLIATANQGSEATYESGFVIDKFPISRPNLTFSTLTVSNMSPEDSSIYLCSAPEGQGLGYTFGSGTRLTVV.

In DNA, the CDR3 is TGTGCCAGCAGCTTGGCGAACGTACTCGAGGTGCCACCCCTCCACTTT. It encodes CASSLANVLEVPPLHF. This chain uses TRBV5-4 with TRBJ1-6; D is unclear. The V end was cut by 0 bases, the J end by 11 bases, with 18 bases between. The CDR3 sequence is 16 residues long. Germline loops: CDR1 SGHNT, CDR2 YYREEE (reference sequence).

The V gene is TRBV29-1, the J gene TRBJ1-2; D is undetermined. Germline CDR1 SQVTM, CDR2 ANQGSEA. Trimming cost V 6 bases and J 6 bases, with 17 bases left between them. The CDR3 consists of 13 residues. The chain's CDR3 is CSVGWAPGDGYTF. DNA for the CDR3: TGCAGCGTGGGATGGGCCCCCGGGGATGGCTACACCTTC.

The V and J genes are TRBV19 and TRBJ2-7, with 7 bases lining up with TRBD1. Germline trimming cut 5 bases from V and 4 bases from J; bases unmatched to any gene: 11. Germline assignment: CDR1 LNHDA and CDR2 SQIVND (reference sequence). The CDR3 sequence is 15 residues long. The CDR3 sequence: CASSLPGQSKYEQYF. DNA of the CDR3: TGTGCCAGTAGTCTACCGGGACAGTCTAAATACGAGCAGTACTTC.

The rearrangement links TRBV7-9 to TRBJ2-1; D gene uncertain. V dropped 5 bases and J dropped 14 bases, with 22 bases sitting between them. Germline loops: CDR1 SEHNR, CDR2 FQNEAQ (reference sequence). This CDR3 contains 14 residues. The CDR3 DNA follows: TGTGCCAGCAGCCTCCGAGGCCCTACCCACCCTAAGTTCTTC. As protein: CASSLRGPTHPKFF. The complete variable domain, with remaining parts taken from reference TRBV7-9 and TRBJ2-1, reads DTGVSQNPRHKITKRGQNVTFRCDPISEHNRLYWYRQTLGQGPEFLTYFQNEAQLEKSRLLSDRFSAERPKGSFSTLEIQRTEQGDSAMYLCASSLRGPTHPKFFGPGTRLTVL.

The chain employs TRBV30 and TRBJ1-1, with no clear D. Germline assignment: CDR1 GTSNPN and CDR2 SVGIG (reference sequence). The V end lost 1 base, the J end lost 3 bases, and 9 bases lay between the germline ends. This CDR3 is 13 amino acids long. CDR3 in DNA: TGTGCCTGGAGTGCCTGGCGGGACACTGAAGCTTTCTTT. It yields the protein CAWSAWRDTEAFF.

The V gene is TRBV20-1, the J gene TRBJ1-2; 7 nucleotides agree with TRBD1. Trimming cost V 6 bases and J 10 bases; bases outside gene matches: 8. The V gene's germline CDR1 is DFQATT and CDR2 SNEGSKA (reference sequence). The length of the CDR3 is 11 residues. CDR3 bases: TGCAGTGCCCCCCCAGGGGGGATCTACACCTTC. Translating it yields CSAPPGGIYTF.

This clone has just one count. The chain uses TRBV2 and TRBJ2-7; D gene unclear. CDR3 length equals 13 residues. V was cut by 4 bases and J by 6 bases, with 13 bases left in between. Germline V gene data show CDR1 as SNHLY and CDR2 as FYNNEI. CDR3 sequence (DNA): TGTGCCAGCAGTGTTGAGATAAGAGGCGAGCAGTACTTC. This codes for CASSVEIRGEQYF.

This chain connects TRBV27 to TRBJ1-4, with TRBD1 matching over 7 bases. With V trimmed by 2 bases and J by 7 bases, 4 bases remained unmatched. The germline V gene has CDR1 MNHEY and CDR2 SMNVEV (reference sequence). CDR3 size: 14 residues. CDR3 residues: CASSLRQGIEKLFF. The DNA of the CDR3 is TGTGCCAGCAGTTTAAGACAGGGTATTGAAAAACTGTTTTTT.

This clone was seen only once. The chain has TRBV14 and TRBJ2-4; the match to TRBD1 covers 7 bases. Germline trimming cut 1 base from V and 3 bases from J; bases unmatched to any gene: 3. The CDR3 consists of 15 residues. Germline V gene sequence: CDR1 SGHDN, CDR2 FVKESK. CDR3: CASSQATGSKNIQYF. DNA for the CDR3: TGTGCCAGCAGCCAAGCGACAGGGAGCAAAAACATTCAGTACTTC.

This clone came up a few times. The chain is built from TRBV9 and TRBJ1-2, with a tentative D call TRBD1 (5 bases). Germline V gene lookup returns CDR1 SGDLS and CDR2 YYNGEE. The CDR3 length is 14 residues. Trimming pared 4 bases from V and 8 bases from J, leaving 18 bases between. In DNA, the CDR3 is TGTGCCAGCAGCCCCAGGGTGGCGTTTGCGGGCTACACCTTC. Translated, it gives CASSPRVAFAGYTF.

J is TRBJ2-1 and V is TRBV7-2, with 8 bases that match TRBD2. V shed 4 bases, J shed 7 bases, and the junction held 9 bases outside the gene matches. The CDR3 spans 15 residues. Per the germline V gene, CDR1 is SGHTA and CDR2 is FQGNSA. The CDR3 DNA is TGTGCCAGCAGCTCGGGGACTAGAGGGGGGAATGAGCAGTTCTTC. This encodes CASSSGTRGGNEQFF.

This clone has a handful of counts. J is TRBJ1-5 and V is TRBV27; D gene unclear. Deletions cut 3 bases from V and 1 base from J, with 7 bases between. The CDR3 consists of 14 residues. CDR1 and CDR2 from the germline V gene are MNHEY and SMNVEV (reference sequence). In DNA form, the CDR3 reads TGTGCCAGCAGTTTTTTTTCGAGCAATCAGCCCCAGCATTTT. It codes for CASSFFSSNQPQHF.

The V gene is TRBV2, the J gene TRBJ2-7; TRBD1 matches at 8 bases. The CDR3 has 11 amino acids. CDR1 is SNHLY, CDR2 FYNNEI, per germline. The J segment lost 6 bases and the V segment lost 7 bases, leaving 2 bases of the junction unmatched. CDR3 residues: CASTTGGEQYF. In DNA form, the CDR3 reads TGTGCCAGCACCACAGGGGGCGAGCAGTACTTC.

The genes are TRBV7-2 and TRBJ1-5; no definite D call. This CDR3 spans 14 amino acids. The germline V gene encodes CDR1 SGHTA and CDR2 FQGNSA. V lost 5 bases to trimming and J lost 7 bases, with 15 bases between them. DNA of the CDR3: TGTGCCAGCAGCGAGTGGGCATCGGAACAGCCCCAGCATTTT. Amino acids: CASSEWASEQPQHF.

The chain recombines TRBV29-1 with TRBJ2-7; maybe TRBD1 (7 bases). The CDR3 totals 15 residues. Germline values: CDR1 SQVTM, CDR2 ANQGSEA. V dropped 1 base and J dropped 2 bases, with 15 bases sitting between them. The CDR3 here is CSVEGGQGGTYEQYF. The CDR3 DNA is TGCAGCGTTGAAGGGGGGCAGGGGGGAACCTACGAGCAGTACTTC.

The chain joins TRBV6-2 or TRBV6-3 to TRBJ1-6; TRBD1 matches 9 bases. The CDR3 contains 18 residues. CDR1 and CDR2 (germline): MNHEY, SVGEGT. J gave up 8 bases and V 4 bases, and 15 bases lay outside the gene matches. In DNA, the CDR3 is TGTGCCAGCAGTTTGTACGGCCCGGACAGGGGATTGGATTCACCCCTCCACTTT. Encoded protein: CASSLYGPDRGLDSPLHF.

The rearrangement joins TRBV4-3 to TRBJ2-2; TRBD2 is a possible D gene (7 bases). This CDR3 is built from 16 residues. Between the trimmed V and J ends, which lost 1 base and 0 bases, there was a span of 9 bases. Germline V gene data show CDR1 as LGHNA and CDR2 as YSLEER. This CDR3 is CASSQGGGANTGELFF. The CDR3 DNA is TGCGCCAGCAGCCAAGGGGGGGGCGCGAACACCGGGGAGCTGTTTTTT.

The V gene is TRBV2, the J gene TRBJ1-2, with unresolved D. Deletions cut 0 bases from V and 8 bases from J, with 7 bases between. Germline loops: CDR1 SNHLY, CDR2 FYNNEI. This CDR3 is built from 12 residues. CDR3 sequence reads: CASSEATEGYTF. The CDR3 nucleotides are TGTGCCAGCAGTGAAGCCACGGAGGGCTACACCTTC.

J is TRBJ2-7 and V is TRBV7-2; possibly TRBD2 for D (7 bases). The ends were cut back, 3 bases at V and 2 bases at J, with 11 bases in the middle. Germline V gene lookup returns CDR1 SGHTA and CDR2 FQGNSA. The CDR3 is 14 amino acids. The CDR3 loop is CASSFGGATYEQYF. In nucleotides, the CDR3 is TGTGCCAGCAGCTTTGGGGGGGCCACCTACGAGCAGTACTTC.

Note on this clone: Other DNA variants within this sample encode the same CDR3. The chain uses TRBV2 and TRBJ1-6; tentative D call: TRBD1 (5 bases). The CDR3 length is 13 residues. Germline values: CDR1 SNHLY, CDR2 FYNNEI. V dropped 4 bases and J dropped 6 bases, with 7 bases sitting between them. CDR3 sequence reads: CASSGQGNSPLHF. In DNA form, the CDR3 reads TGTGCCAGCAGTGGGCAGGGTAATTCACCCCTCCACTTT. The whole variable domain, remainder taken from reference TRBV2 and TRBJ1-6, is EPEVTQTPSHQVTQMGQEVILRCVPISNHLYFYWYRQILGQKVEFLVSFYNNEISEKSEIFDDQFSVERPDGSNFTLKIRSTKLEDSAMYFCASSGQGNSPLHFGNGTRLTVT.

The V call is TRBV7-9, the J call TRBJ2-7; 9 nucleotides match TRBD1. The CDR3 is made up of 14 amino acids. Trimming removed 2 bases from V and 5 bases from J; junction bases left unmatched: 4. Germline V CDR1 and CDR2: SEHNR, FQNEAQ (reference sequence). The CDR3 here is CASSLLQGANEQYF. As DNA, the CDR3 is TGTGCCAGCAGCTTACTACAGGGGGCTAACGAGCAGTACTTC.